The entry below describes one TCR beta chain. Its antigen is as yet unknown. Each CDR3 protein gets one entry after TCRdb re-called the 5' RACE reads with MiXCR. Counted here are a few hundred thousand distinct CDR3 sequences, around an eighth occurring once; the ten biggest clones make up roughly a fifth. These data are taken from a study of T-cell memory formation after mild COVID-19. Study-wide context: The two donors had largely donor-specific TCR clusters.

Study-wide results and limits: Largely, contracting CD4+ clones fell within CM and EM, and contracting CD8+ clones within EMRA. Clones that contracted from day 15 to 85 had balanced CD4/CD8; later expanders were CD4+ biased.

This CDR3 is 14 amino acids long. The V end was cut by 0 bases, the J end by 3 bases, with 9 bases between. Looked up from germline, CDR1 is SGDLS and CDR2 is YYNGEE. This clonotype was obtained from a man younger than 35 who had mild COVID-19 (a few samples of this study predate the infection). Cell type and time point are not known. The chain joins TRBV9 to TRBJ2-5, with a tentative D call TRBD1 (5 bases). Source material: PBMCs or a T cell subset sorted from them (not recorded which). The CDR3 nucleotides read TGTGCCAGCAGCGTAGTTGGGGCAGAAGAGACCCAGTACTTC. Protein: CASSVVGAEETQYF.